The source of this T cell receptor beta chain is a study of blood T cell repertoires in COVID-19. Germline V gene sequence: CDR1 KGHDR, CDR2 SFDVKD. This CDR3 is built from 14 residues. Deletions cut 4 bases from V and 5 bases from J, with 13 bases between. Profiling relied on immunoSEQ multiplex PCR, and the TCRdb table lists in-frame clones only, not all of them. The sample carries fewer than 85,000 clones, 65% to 80% recorded once. The sequenced sample was peripheral blood. This sequence joins TRBV24-1 and TRBJ1-2; TRBD1 is a possible D gene (6 bases). The source of this sequence is a woman aged 80 or older with active or convalescent COVID-19. DNA of the CDR3: TGTGCCACCAGTGACACCGGGACATCGTATGGCTACACCTTC. Translated, it gives CATSDTGTSYGYTF.